This T cell receptor (beta chain) was sequenced for a study of blood T cell repertoires in COVID-19. Background on the study: In each case, the material was cDNA or gDNA derived from T cells, B-cell-depleted T cells, or PBMCs.

In the original analysis: Estimates of nucleated cell counts were drawn from the amplification of reference gene primers. Using immunoSEQ multiplex PCR, the repertoire was profiled, and TCRdb retains in-frame clones only, with some absent. V and J calls and clone size follow that table, whereas D and trimming were derived from the DNA. The repertoire has more than 55,000 clones, 70% to 80% of them found once; the top ten carry around 30%. Germline trimming cut 3 bases from V and 2 bases from J; bases unmatched to any gene: 11. There are 16 residues in the CDR3. CDR1 SGHNT and CDR2 YYREEE come from the germline V gene (reference sequence).

The sequenced material came from peripheral blood. The chain employs TRBV5-4 and TRBJ2-7; 7 nucleotides agree with TRBD2. The sequence derives from a human donor in a cohort sampled during active COVID-19. The CDR3 spells CASSSRIAGEAYEQYF. The CDR3 bases are TGTGCCAGCAGCTCCCGAATAGCGGGCGAGGCCTACGAGCAGTACTTC. Drawing the rest from reference TRBV5-4 and TRBJ2-7, the complete variable domain is ETGVTQSPTHLIKTRGQQVTLRCSSQSGHNTVSWYQQALGQGPQFIFQYYREEENGRGNFPPRFSGLQFPNYSSELNVNALELDDSALYLCASSSRIAGEAYEQYFGPGTRLTVT.